These 9 T cell receptor beta chains came from one sample sequenced in a study of CD8 T cells in ankylosing spondylitis. One entry per CDR3 protein, called by TCRdb with MiXCR from the 5' RACE reads. The sample holds about 130,000 distinct CDR3 sequences, about 7.3% seen once. The sequencing input was blood, either unsorted or a sorted T cell fraction (not recorded which). These receptor sequences come from a female donor with ankylosing spondylitis or in good health (not recorded which).

There are many counts of this clonotype. The DNA of the CDR3 is TGTGCCAGCAGCAAACGGGAGCCCAGGAGGTTCTCAAGAGATACGCAGTATTTT. Amino acids: CASSKREPRRFSRDTQYF. This sequence joins TRBV21-1 and TRBJ2-3; TRBD2 was called by the table and not checked on the DNA. TRBV21-1 is recorded as a pseudogene. The CDR3 totals 18 residues.

The sample holds many counts of this clonotype. The chain recombines TRBV5-1 with TRBJ2-5; D call uncertain. CDR3 length: 15 amino acids. V lost 2 bases and J 0 bases, leaving 11 bases between the germline ends. CDR1 is SGHRS, CDR2 YFSETQ, per germline. The CDR3 nucleotides are TGCGCCAGCAGCTTCACTACCCAGTACCAAGAGACCCAGTACTTC. Protein: CASSFTTQYQETQYF.

In its sample, this clonotype was seen many times. The chain's CDR3 is CASSQGGFRGRPNTEAFF. DNA for the CDR3: TGTGCCAGCAGCCAAGGTGGTTTTCGGGGTCGGCCGAACACTGAAGCTTTCTTT. The chain recombines TRBV3-1 with TRBJ1-1, with no clear D. Trimming took off 1 base at V and 1 base at J, with 19 bases between the two ends. Germline-derived CDR1 and CDR2 are LGHDT and YNNKEL (reference sequence). The CDR3 runs to 18 residues.

This chain connects TRBV30 to TRBJ1-6; D might be TRBD1 (6 bases). CDR3 length: 13 amino acids. V was cut by 5 bases and J by 7 bases, with 12 bases left in between. Germline CDR1 reads GTSNPN; CDR2 reads SVGIG (reference sequence). CDR3 amino acids: CAWVQGRNSPLHF. The CDR3 DNA follows: TGTGCCTGGGTTCAGGGGAGGAATTCACCCCTCCACTTT.

This clonotype was seen ten or more times. The CDR3 region is CAIKAGDGGELFF. The CDR3 coding sequence is TGTGCCATCAAAGCGGGCGATGGCGGGGAGCTGTTTTTT. V gene TRBV10-3 combines with J gene TRBJ2-2, with a weak D call TRBD2 (6 bases). The V gene lost 7 bases and the J gene lost 7 bases, with 13 bases spanning the gap. The CDR3 is 13 residues long. Per the germline V gene, CDR1 is ENHRY and CDR2 is SYGVKD.

This clonotype was seen repeatedly, ten times or more. V usage is TRBV6-5 and J usage is TRBJ1-1, with a possible D match to TRBD1 (5 bases). Trimming stripped 5 bases from V and 1 base from J, with 8 bases between. This CDR3 has 13 residues. Looked up from germline, CDR1 is MNHEY and CDR2 is SVGAGI. In DNA, the CDR3 is TGTGCCAGCAGTCACGACAGGAACACTGAAGCTTTCTTT. It yields the protein CASSHDRNTEAFF.

This clonotype has at least ten counts. CDR3 nucleotide sequence: TGTGCCAGCAGCTTAGGACAATATAGGAGCAATCAGCCCCAGCATTTT. Encoded protein: CASSLGQYRSNQPQHF. The chain is built from TRBV7-8 and TRBJ1-5; D ambiguous. The CDR3 is 16 residues long. The germline V gene encodes CDR1 SGHVS and CDR2 FQNEAQ. Trimming pared 1 base from V and 1 base from J, leaving 11 bases between.

In this sample, this clonotype turned up many times. This chain uses TRBV20-1 with TRBJ2-7; D remains unclear. This CDR3 spans 13 amino acids. Looked up from germline, CDR1 is DFQATT and CDR2 is SNEGSKA (reference sequence). Trimming removed 6 bases at V and 0 bases at J, with 12 bases between. The CDR3 protein is CSARGLTSYEQYF. In nucleotides, the CDR3 is TGCAGTGCCCGAGGTCTCACCTCCTACGAGCAGTACTTC.

This clonotype was counted many times. This chain connects TRBV4-2 to TRBJ1-1; D is unclear. The CDR3 is 16 residues long. CDR1 is LGHNA and CDR2 is YNFKEQ in the germline V gene. Trimming took 2 bases from V and 1 from J, leaving 14 bases between them. The CDR3 DNA is TGTGCCAGCAGCCAACAAATTACCCGAGCGAACACTGAAGCTTTCTTT. Protein: CASSQQITRANTEAFF.